This T cell receptor beta chain was sequenced in a study of blood T cells in healthy people across ages. Across the study: Template switching recovered approximately one barcoded beta molecule for every two T cells. Study findings and constraints: Comparison with aged donors showed that long-lived donors had more naive CD4+ cells and higher diversity. CMV status of donors was unknown, possibly confounding expanded clonotype changes.

Together with a sample-barcoded 5' primer, a J-beta primer mix was included in a second PCR lasting about 6 to 11 cycles. TCRdb passed the 5' RACE reads through MiXCR, listing each CDR3 protein once. This table has hundreds of thousands of distinct CDR3 sequences, under 45% appearing once. Extractions gave at least 5.5 micrograms of total RNA per sample. Germline lookup yields CDR1 LGHDT and CDR2 YNNKEL (reference sequence). The germline V and J ends were trimmed by 4 bases and 2 bases, with 14 bases remaining between them. CDR3 size: 16 residues. Worth noting for this clonotype: Its antigen is not known.

This clonotype originated in a man aged 60-69 years in good health. Material: blood. The chain links TRBV3-1 to TRBJ2-2; D might be TRBD2 (5 bases). The CDR3 protein is CASSPLGWANTGELFF. The CDR3 DNA follows: TGTGCCAGCAGCCCACTAGGGTGGGCTAACACCGGGGAGCTGTTTTTT.